This T cell receptor (beta chain) was sequenced for a study of cytomegalovirus exposure and HLA in healthy donors. General study points: Reportedly, cytomegalovirus status was diagnosed with high sensitivity and specificity.

Researchers ran the PCR with 60 Vbeta and 13 Jbeta primers. Method: immunoSEQ multiplex PCR; TCRdb's copy keeps in-frame clones and lacks some. The sample shows around 140,000 clones, 82% of them seen only once. The V gene end was trimmed by 4 bases and the J gene end by 8 bases; junction bases not matched to a gene: 8. Germline V gene data show CDR1 as SGHRS and CDR2 as YFSETQ. The CDR3 is made up of 13 amino acids. On this clone itself: The antigen is unknown.

The V gene is TRBV5-1, the J gene TRBJ1-2; 7 positions match TRBD1. The sequence derives from a man younger than 40 in good health and CMV-seropositive. The specimen sequenced was PBMCs. This chain's CDR3 is CASSREGGAGYTF. In nucleotides, the CDR3 is TGCGCCAGCAGCCGAGAAGGGGGCGCGGGCTACACCTTC.